This TCR beta chain comes out of a study of shared clonotypes between healthy human individuals (TCRdb year 2020). Regarding the complete study: A couple of women and three men aged 18 to 49 years were included in the cohort. Per donor, three plates each were used for CD4 naive and CD4 memory, two for CD8 naive, and one for CD8 memory. The study deeply sequenced blood TCR repertoires of five healthy adults to estimate repertoire size and the extent of clonotype sharing between individuals. Libraries were prepared and TCR repertoires were sequenced by different laboratories using diverse techniques, in order to increase sequencing depth and limit assay-specific biases. Per donor, leukapheresis produced somewhere between about 0.94 and 9.5 billion PBMCs. The paper's findings and limits, for the study overall: Naive subsets generally had larger estimated clonotype richness than memory subsets. The genetic and exposure-history diversity represented was limited by the small number of donors. Across a few donors, approximately 5% of naive CD4, approximately 4% of naive CD8, around 2.1% of memory CD4, and around 0.4% of memory CD8 clonotypes were shared. Even with the large sequencing depth, rarefaction of the sorted-subset datasets indicated that sequencing was incomplete. Compared with non-shared clonotypes, clonotypes shared by all four sorted-subset donors had higher generation probabilities. Pairwise subsampling indicated that sequencing depth was expected to affect the degree of clonotype sharing among donors. Sampling was restricted to blood, and TCR repertoires in tissues likely differ from the TCR repertoires found in blood.

Healthy HIV-negative adults with no recently reported acute infections or vaccinations were included as donors. Every donor was a Caucasian adult living in Nashville, Tennessee, USA. CD4+ T cells were enriched through magnetic negative selection, after which naive cells were positively selected on CD45RA and the remaining negative fraction served as the memory subset. Blood was collected by leukapheresis, and PBMCs were isolated by Ficoll-Histopaque density gradient centrifugation and then cryopreserved in liquid nitrogen vapor phase. Purity and quantity of every magnetically sorted T cell population were checked by analytical flow cytometry. Genomic DNA was isolated from every sorted fraction and measured by UV absorbance on a Nanodrop 2000c. Reading from cysteine to phenylalanine, the CDR3 counts 15 amino acids. Just CDR3 DNA is preserved here, 45 bases in frame from base 1. According to the germline V gene, CDR1 reads MNHEY and CDR2 reads SVGAGI. Trimming takes 6 bases from V and 7 bases from J, and the germline ends sit 19 bases apart.

Turning to this clone: What this receptor recognizes is not known. No base quality values were provided; no much bigger clone lies one nucleotide off.

TCR CDR3 regions were amplified from genomic DNA by multiplex PCR using the deep immunoSEQ assay. Genomic DNA extracted from each cell subset was distributed evenly over all wells of several immunoSEQ 96-well plates, and each plate served as one replicate. For sorted subsets, each replicate PCR was loaded with 200 ng genomic DNA, equivalent to 30,000 or so T cell genomes. The purified libraries were quantified using a Qubit 3.0 fluorometer, sized with a Bioanalyzer 2100, and then quantified again using the KAPA Library Quantification kit. Every immunoSEQ 96-well plate was sequenced on a dedicated single-read 150-cycle Illumina NextSeq 550 flow cell. Per the original workflow: Because the immunoSEQ output held only junctional sequences and lacked quality scores, the filtering could not match the filtering applied to full-length reads. To assign V/J genes and CDR3, sequences were annotated against IMGT germline references using PyIR, a Python wrapper for IgBLAST v1.9. Any read was removed if the V/J assignment was weak (E-value above 1e-6), the CDR3 was missing, or the read contained stop codons, out-of-frame junctions, or ambiguous translated residues. V3J clonotypes were defined by identical inferred V gene, J gene, and CDR3 amino acid sequence. Percentage overlap between repertoires was computed as shared unique clonotypes divided by the size of the smaller repertoire. Three approaches were used to assess repertoire richness: RTK rarefaction, the Chao1 estimator, and Recon v2.1 estimates of unobserved clonotypes. For all TCRbeta clonotypes obtained by the gDNA method from four donors, generation probabilities were computed with OLGA. TCRdb re-hosts the immuneACCESS table, in-frame sequences only. Its copies lack some clones; in the studies checked, an unresolved V gene accounts for under half of them, and the cause for the rest is not known. Clonal size and the V and J genes are those of that table, whereas D and trimming came from the DNA. This sample gives 2,500,000 or so clones in total; under 95% of them show up just once. The ten largest make up 0.36% of the sample.

Sequencing was performed on naive CD4+ T cells from PBMCs. The cell subset or site label, as the study defines it: CD45RA+ positively selected. The receptor's source is a man aged 18-30 years in good health. Some clones in this sample may be carry-over from other donors' samples. The receptor chain draws on TRBV6-5 and TRBJ1-5, and TRBD1 may be the D gene, going by 6 matching bases. The CDR3 sequence is CASRGRGTVGQPQHF. The DNA is TGTGCCAGCAGGGGTAGGGGGACGGTTGGACAGCCCCAGCATTTT.